A selection of T cell receptor beta chains follows, all from one sample in a study of T cell repertoires in cytomegalovirus infection. MiXCR, applied by TCRdb to the reads, yields one record per CDR3 protein. The sample yields 250,000 to 300,000 distinct CDR3 sequences, roughly 15% seen once. Source material: PBMCs. The receptors shown here come from a human donor in good health (CMV status not recorded). Some clones in this sample may be carry-over from other donors' samples. Both conserved end residues are part of each CDR3. A D gene is named only where the DNA matches it firmly. For some rows the clone size is stated as once, few or many, or as a class when expanded; others skip it.

TGTGCCAGCAGCTTAGGGATAAGGGCCTCGGGCACAGATACGCAGTATTTT	CASSLGIRASGTDTQYF	TRBV11-2	TRBJ2-3	-	-
TGTGCCAGCAGCGGGGGACTAGCGGGCACCGGGGAGCTGTTTTTT	CASSGGLAGTGELFF	TRBV7-2	TRBJ2-2	many	TRBD2
TGTGCCAGCGCGACAGGTCCCTACGAGCAGTACTTC	CASATGPYEQYF	TRBV6-2/TRBV6-3	TRBJ2-7	-	-
TGCGCCAGCAGCTTCGAGAACACCGGGGAGCTGTTTTTT	CASSFENTGELFF	TRBV5-1	TRBJ2-2	-	-
TGTGCCACCCACGGGACTAGCGGGACTTCCTACGAGCAGTACTTC	CATHGTSGTSYEQYF	TRBV6-6	TRBJ2-7	many	TRBD2
TGTGCCAGCAGTTGGGGACTAGCGGGAGGTAGTACTGGTACGCAGTATTTT	CASSWGLAGGSTGTQYF	TRBV28	TRBJ2-3	-	TRBD2
TGTGCCAGCAGCTTAGATCTGGGCAATGAGCAGTTCTTC	CASSLDLGNEQFF	TRBV7-2	TRBJ2-1	few	-
TGTGCCAGCGTCAGGGGGAGATCCTACGAGCAGTACTTC	CASVRGRSYEQYF	TRBV6-2/TRBV6-3	TRBJ2-7	many	TRBD1
TGTGCCAGCAGCCAAGAGACAGGGGCTTCCTACGAGCAGTACTTC	CASSQETGASYEQYF	TRBV3-1	TRBJ2-7	once	TRBD1
TGTGCCACCAGTCAAGGGAGTAGGACCGGGGAGCTGTTTTTT	CATSQGSRTGELFF	TRBV24-1	TRBJ2-2	many	-
TGTGCCAGCAGGGAGACGGGATACAACTATGGCTACACCTTC	CASRETGYNYGYTF	TRBV28	TRBJ1-2	many	-
TGTGCCAGCAGCTTCGCGGCCGGGGGAACTGAAGCTTTCTTT	CASSFAAGGTEAFF	TRBV7-9	TRBJ1-1	few	-
TGTGCCAGCGGACAGGGGGCAAATGAAAAACTGTTTTTT	CASGQGANEKLFF	TRBV28	TRBJ1-4	many	TRBD1
TGTGCTAGTGCGCGGGGACTCGGGGGGTACGAGCAGTACTTC	CASARGLGGYEQYF	TRBV12-5	TRBJ2-7	-	TRBD2
TGCGCCAGCAGCAGCCTCCATAGGGGACAGGACGTTCCAGATACGCAGTATTTT	CASSSLHRGQDVPDTQYF	TRBV4-1	TRBJ2-3	many	TRBD1
TGCAGTGCTGGGTTGGCGGGGGGGGCCTACGAGCAGTACTTC	CSAGLAGGAYEQYF	TRBV20-1	TRBJ2-7	few	TRBD2
TGTGCCAGCAGCTGGGGCGTGGGGGACCAAGAGACCCAGTACTTC	CASSWGVGDQETQYF	TRBV12-3/TRBV12-4	TRBJ2-5	many	-
TGTGCCAGCAGTTACTCGGAAAGGGGAGAAGAGACCCAGTACTTC	CASSYSERGEETQYF	TRBV6-2/TRBV6-3	TRBJ2-5	-	-
TGCAGTGCTAGAGTTTGGGGGCTGGGGACTGAAGCTTTCTTT	CSARVWGLGTEAFF	TRBV20-1	TRBJ1-1	once	-
TGTGCCAGCAGTTACGGACAGGGACACTCACCCCTCCACTTT	CASSYGQGHSPLHF	TRBV2	TRBJ1-6	-	TRBD1
TGCAGTGTCAAGTTGGCAGGGGGGAAACTGTTTTTT	CSVKLAGGKLFF	TRBV20-1	TRBJ1-4	-	TRBD1
TGTGCCAGCAGCCCAGAGGGACAGGGTTTGATTGAGCAGTTCTTC	CASSPEGQGLIEQFF	TRBV7-9	TRBJ2-1	many	TRBD1
TGCAGTGCTAGAGATTTTACAGGGGATAGCAATCAGCCCCAGCATTTT	CSARDFTGDSNQPQHF	TRBV20-1	TRBJ1-5	few	TRBD1
TGTGCCAGCAGCTTATGGGAAAGCTCCTATAATTCACCCCTCCACTTT	CASSLWESSYNSPLHF	TRBV7-2	TRBJ1-6	many	-
TGTGCCAGCAAGGGACAGGACGTTTCCAATCAGCCCCAGCATTTT	CASKGQDVSNQPQHF	TRBV2	TRBJ1-5	few	TRBD1
TGTGCCAGCAGTTCTGCCGGGACAGGGGGCCTAAGGGAGACCCAGTACTTC	CASSSAGTGGLRETQYF	TRBV12-3/TRBV12-4	TRBJ2-5	many	TRBD1
TGTGCCAGTGGGGGACTAGCGGCCCTAAGCTCCTACAATGAGCAGTTCTTC	CASGGLAALSSYNEQFF	TRBV19	TRBJ2-1	many	TRBD2
TGCAGTGCTAGGACACGGAATTACGAGCAGTACTTC	CSARTRNYEQYF	TRBV20-1	TRBJ2-7	few	-
TGTGCCAGCAGCTTGGGCCTACTGGACACCGGGGAGCTGTTTTTT	CASSLGLLDTGELFF	TRBV5-4	TRBJ2-2	few	-
TGTGCCAGCAGCGCATCGACGGCAGCGCGGAATGGGGCCAACGTCCTGACTTTC	CASSASTAARNGANVLTF	TRBV7-2	TRBJ2-6	many	-
TGTGCCAGCAGCTTAGGTGGCTTCTATGGGGCTTTCTTT	CASSLGGFYGAFF	TRBV7-2	TRBJ1-1	many	-
TGTGCCAGCAGATTTAGCGGAACGAACACCGGGGAGCTGTTTTTT	CASRFSGTNTGELFF	TRBV5-6	TRBJ2-2	-	-
TGTGCCAGCAGCTCCAGCGTATCTGGAAACACCATATATTTT	CASSSSVSGNTIYF	TRBV6-2/TRBV6-3	TRBJ1-3	-	-
TGTGCCATCAGTGAGGCACCAACCCATGGCTACACCTTC	CAISEAPTHGYTF	TRBV10-3	TRBJ1-2	many	-
TGTGCCAGCAGCTACGGACTAGCGGGAGCGTCTGAGCAGTTCTTC	CASSYGLAGASEQFF	TRBV6-5	TRBJ2-1	-	TRBD2
TGCGCCAGCAGCCCGGGTAGGACTAGCGGGGGCCTCACCACAGATACGCAGTATTTT	CASSPGRTSGGLTTDTQYF	TRBV5-1	TRBJ2-3	-	TRBD2
TGTGCCAGCAGGCTTGGCAGGGGGTTTTTGGAAAAACTGTTTTTT	CASRLGRGFLEKLFF	TRBV28	TRBJ1-4	few	TRBD1
TGCAGTGCTAGAGAGAGGCTCTATGGCTACACCTTC	CSARERLYGYTF	TRBV20-1	TRBJ1-2	-	-
TGCGCCAGCAGCCAAAACCCCTCCAGGGGGCAGGCTGAAGCTTTCTTT	CASSQNPSRGQAEAFF	TRBV4-3	TRBJ1-1	-	TRBD1
TGTGCCAGCAGTTACTCGATCCCACAGGGGACAGGAGGCTACACCTTC	CASSYSIPQGTGGYTF	TRBV6-6	TRBJ1-2	few	TRBD1
TGTGCCAGCAGCTTTCCGGCGGGGGGGAAAAACACCGGGGAGCTGTTTTTT	CASSFPAGGKNTGELFF	TRBV7-2	TRBJ2-2	many	TRBD2